This T cell receptor (beta chain) emerged from a study of CD8 T cells in ankylosing spondylitis. V gave up 3 bases and J gave up 6 bases; unmatched junction bases: 3. This CDR3 is built from 15 residues. Germline V lookup: CDR1 DFQATT, CDR2 SNEGSKA (reference sequence). In its sample, this clonotype was seen many times. No antigen is known for it. Notes on the study in general: Disease-linked clones reportedly showed significant enrichment in matched ankylosing spondylitis synovial fluid. Those disease-linked clones were CD8+; they were also relatively rare in peripheral blood.

Making use of molecular barcodes, quantitative 5'-RACE generated TCR beta libraries. TCRdb re-called the 5' RACE reads with MiXCR, one entry per CDR3 protein. Of approximately 260,000 distinct CDR3 sequences listed, about 9.1% are singletons. What was sequenced was blood, either unsorted or a sorted T cell fraction (not recorded which). The V gene is TRBV20-1, the J gene TRBJ1-6, with 12 bases matching TRBD1. The clonotype originates from a male donor with ankylosing spondylitis or in good health (not recorded which). The CDR3: CSASRDRGRNSPLHF. DNA of the CDR3: TGCAGTGCTAGCAGGGACAGGGGGCGTAATTCACCCCTCCACTTT.